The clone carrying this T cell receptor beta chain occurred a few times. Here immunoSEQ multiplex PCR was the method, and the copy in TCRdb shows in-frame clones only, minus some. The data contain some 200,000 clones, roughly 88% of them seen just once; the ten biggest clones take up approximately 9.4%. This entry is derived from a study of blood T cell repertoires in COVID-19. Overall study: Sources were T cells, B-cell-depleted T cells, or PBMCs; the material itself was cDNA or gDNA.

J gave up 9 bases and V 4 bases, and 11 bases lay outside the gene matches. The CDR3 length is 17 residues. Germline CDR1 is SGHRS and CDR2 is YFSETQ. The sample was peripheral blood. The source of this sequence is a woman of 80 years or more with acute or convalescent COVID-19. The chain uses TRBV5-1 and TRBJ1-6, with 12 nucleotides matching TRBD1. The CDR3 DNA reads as TGCGCCAGCAGCCGGGGACAGGGGGCATCGGAGGGTTCACCCCTCCACTTT. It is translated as CASSRGQGASEGSPLHF.